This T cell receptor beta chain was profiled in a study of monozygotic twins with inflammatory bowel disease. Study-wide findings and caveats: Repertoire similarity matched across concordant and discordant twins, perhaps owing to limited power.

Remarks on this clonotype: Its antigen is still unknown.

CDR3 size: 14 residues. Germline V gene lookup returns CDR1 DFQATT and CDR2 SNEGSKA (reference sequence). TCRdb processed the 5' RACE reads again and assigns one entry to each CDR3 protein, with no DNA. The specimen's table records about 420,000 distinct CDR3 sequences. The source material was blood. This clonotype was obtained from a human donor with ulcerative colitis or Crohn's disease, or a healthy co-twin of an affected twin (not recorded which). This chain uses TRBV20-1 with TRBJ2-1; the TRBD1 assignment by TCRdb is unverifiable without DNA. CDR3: CSAPQGGSYNEQFF.